This T cell receptor beta chain comes out of a study of beta chain features in type 1 diabetes. Isolated RNA was reverse transcribed in full, so expressed TCRB transcripts were sequenced. Sequencing was performed with immunoSEQ multiplex PCR; in TCRdb, only in-frame clones are kept and a portion is missing. The sample lists about 180,000 clones, less than 15% seen once, with 0.62% in the top ten. V was cut by 7 bases and J by 1 base, with 10 bases left in between. Germline V gives CDR1 MDHEN, CDR2 SYDVKM. This CDR3 contains 13 residues. The sample holds a few counts of this clone. This chain joins TRBV28 and TRBJ1-1; a weak D match, TRBD1 (6 bases). The clonotype was recovered from a woman aged 18 to 35 in good health. Input material: central memory CD4+ T cells from blood. CDR3: CASNDRSNTEAFF. DNA of the CDR3: TGTGCCAGCAATGACAGGTCGAACACTGAAGCTTTCTTT. Looking up the rest from reference TRBV28 and TRBJ1-1 gives the full variable domain: DVKVTQSSRYLVKRTGEKVFLECVQDMDHENMFWYRQDPGLGLRLIYFSYDVKMKEKGDIPEGYSVSREKKERFSLILESASTNQTSMYLCASNDRSNTEAFFGQGTRLTVV.